What follows describes a single T cell receptor beta chain. The antigen it recognizes is unknown. Base qualities are not recorded, but no much larger clone differs from it by a single base. This sample is drawn from a study of blood T cell repertoires in COVID-19 (dated by TCRdb to the early 2020s). General notes on the study: The collaborator samples originated in the United States, Italy and Spain and spanned the acute and convalescent phases of COVID-19. The material from the prospective study consisted of cDNA or gDNA derived from T cells, B-cell-depleted T cells, or PBMCs. Deeply sampled blood TCRbeta repertoires from subjects exposed to, actively infected with, or recovered from COVID-19 were included in the dataset. The repertoires were released in a freely available public database intended as a resource for research on the immune response to SARS-CoV-2. Samples came from the ongoing ImmuneRACE study (first 160 participants) plus 1,254 subjects from 6 global collaborators. A de-identified subject ID, COVID-19 status, age in years and sex were almost always included in the sample metadata. Where HLA class I and class II types were available, the types were taken from metadata supplied by the sample provider, not from assay-based typing.

The germline V gene encodes CDR1 SEHNR and CDR2 FQNEAQ (reference sequence). Spanning cysteine to phenylalanine, the CDR3 consists of 13 amino acids. The read is trimmed to its CDR3 DNA, 39 bases read in frame from base 1. V is cut by 5 bases and J by 1 base, and the space between the germline ends is 7 bases. TCRbeta CDR3 regions were amplified from genomic DNA using the immunoSEQ Assay, a bias-controlled multiplex PCR. Per the authors' processing: Nucleated cell counts per sample were estimated from amplification of reference gene primers within the assay. To quantify the absolute abundance of each unique TCRbeta CDR3 rearrangement, sequence reads were collapsed and filtered. For each sample, productive Simpson clonality was calculated as the square root of Simpson's diversity index over productive rearrangements. TCRdb carries this immuneACCESS record with in-frame sequences only. Its versions omit some clonotypes, under half of them owing to an unresolved V gene in the studies checked, with the rest unexplained. V and J calls and clone size are those listed in that table; D and trimming were worked out from the DNA. In all, the sample holds over 45,000 clones, and approximately 91% of those were seen once. Roughly an eighth of the sample is held by the ten biggest clonotypes.

Broad study findings and their caveats: How much clinical and demographic metadata was included differed by source and by participant, and the metadata was provided uncurated.

Whole blood was collected in K2EDTA tubes by collaborating institutions according to the institutions' own protocols. Collaborator samples were shipped for TCRbeta analysis as frozen whole blood, isolated PBMCs, or DNA extracted from either sample type. The origin of this receptor is a woman aged 60-75 years with active COVID-19. This receptor chain uses TRBV7-9 and TRBJ2-3, with an unclear D gene assignment. The sequencing sample was made of peripheral blood. The base sequence is TGTGCCAGCAGCCTAGTCGGCACAGATACGCAGTATTTT. This codes for CASSLVGTDTQYF.